Listed here is a single T cell receptor beta chain. The target antigen is unknown. This entry belongs to a study of CD8 T cells in ankylosing spondylitis. MiXCR, run by TCRdb on the 5' RACE reads, gives a single entry per CDR3 protein. The sample has around 280,000 distinct CDR3 sequences, around 20% seen once. Study-wide findings and caveats: Within ankylosing spondylitis blood, a TCR beta motif made up of under 10 highly homologous variants appeared to be characteristic. Significant enrichment of disease-linked clones was reported in matched ankylosing spondylitis synovial fluid.

With V trimmed by 6 bases and J by 1 base, 7 bases remained unmatched. The CDR3 loop spans 16 amino acids. Germline values: CDR1 MNHEY, CDR2 SMNVEV (reference sequence). Source material: blood, either unsorted or a sorted T cell fraction (not recorded which). This clonotype originated in a male donor with ankylosing spondylitis or in good health (not recorded which). V is TRBV27 and J is TRBJ2-7, with TRBD2 matching 12 bases. The CDR3 bases are TGTGCCAGCAGAGGACTAGCGGGACTTGGGTCCTACGAGCAGTACGTC. This translates into CASRGLAGLGSYEQYV.